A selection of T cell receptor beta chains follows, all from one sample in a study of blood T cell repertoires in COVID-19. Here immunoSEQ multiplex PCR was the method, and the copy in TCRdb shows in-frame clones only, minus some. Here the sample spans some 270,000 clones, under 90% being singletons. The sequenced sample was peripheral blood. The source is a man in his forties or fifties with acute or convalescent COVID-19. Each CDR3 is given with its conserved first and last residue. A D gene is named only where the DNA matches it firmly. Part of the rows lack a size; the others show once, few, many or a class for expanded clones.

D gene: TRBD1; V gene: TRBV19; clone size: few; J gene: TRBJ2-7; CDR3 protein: CASSPHQGVYEQYF; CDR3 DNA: TGTGCCAGTAGTCCTCATCAGGGGGTCTACGAGCAGTACTTC
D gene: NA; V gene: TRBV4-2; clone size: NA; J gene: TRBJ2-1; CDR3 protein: CASSHESGVYNEQFF; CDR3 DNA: TGTGCCAGCAGCCATGAGTCTGGTGTCTACAATGAGCAGTTCTTC
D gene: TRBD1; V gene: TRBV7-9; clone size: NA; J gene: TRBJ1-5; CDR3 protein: CASSSDRPQPQHF; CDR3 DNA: TGTGCCAGCAGCTCGGACAGGCCTCAGCCCCAGCATTTT
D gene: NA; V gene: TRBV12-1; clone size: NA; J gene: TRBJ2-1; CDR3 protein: CASSLDLSSYNEQFF; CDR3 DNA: TGTGCCAGCAGTCTAGATCTCAGCTCCTACAATGAGCAGTTCTTC
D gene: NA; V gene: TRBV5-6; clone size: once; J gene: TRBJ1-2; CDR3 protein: CASSPSGARYGYTF; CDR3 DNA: TGTGCCAGCAGCCCATCGGGAGCCCGCTATGGCTACACCTTC
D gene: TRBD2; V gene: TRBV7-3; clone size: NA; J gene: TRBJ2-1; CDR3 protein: CASSRKVASGENEQFF; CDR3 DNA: TGTGCCAGCAGCCGAAAGGTGGCTAGCGGGGAGAATGAGCAGTTCTTC
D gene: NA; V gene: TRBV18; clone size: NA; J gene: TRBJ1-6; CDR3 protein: CASSLGGGNSPLHF; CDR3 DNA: TGTGCCAGCTCACTGGGTGGAGGTAATTCACCCCTCCACTTT
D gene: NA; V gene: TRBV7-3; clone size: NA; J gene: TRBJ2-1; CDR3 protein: CASSFRTRQDEQFF; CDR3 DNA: TGTGCCAGCAGTTTTAGGACTAGACAGGATGAGCAGTTCTTC
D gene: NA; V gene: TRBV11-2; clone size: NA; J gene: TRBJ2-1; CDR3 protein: CASSARLVRNEQFF; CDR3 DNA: TGTGCCAGCAGCGCCCGACTAGTCAGAAATGAGCAGTTCTTC
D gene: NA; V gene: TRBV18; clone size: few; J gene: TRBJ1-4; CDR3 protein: CASSLAPSTNEKLFF; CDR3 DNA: TGTGCCAGCTCACTCGCGCCTAGCACTAATGAAAAACTGTTTTTT
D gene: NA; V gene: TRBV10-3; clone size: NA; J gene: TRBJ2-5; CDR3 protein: CAISTGIEETQYF; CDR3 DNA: TGTGCCATCAGTACAGGGATTGAGGAGACCCAGTACTTC
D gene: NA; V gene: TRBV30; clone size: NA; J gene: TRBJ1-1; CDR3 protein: CAWSVWSGTEAFF; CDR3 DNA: TGTGCCTGGAGTGTATGGTCCGGGACTGAAGCTTTCTTT
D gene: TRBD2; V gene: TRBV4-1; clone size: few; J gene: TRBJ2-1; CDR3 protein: CASSRGASGNNEQFF; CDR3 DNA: TGCGCCAGCAGCCGAGGGGCTAGCGGCAACAATGAGCAGTTCTTC
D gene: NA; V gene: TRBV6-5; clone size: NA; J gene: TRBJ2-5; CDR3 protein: CASANRAAETQYF; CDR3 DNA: TGTGCCAGCGCCAACAGGGCCGCAGAGACCCAGTACTTC
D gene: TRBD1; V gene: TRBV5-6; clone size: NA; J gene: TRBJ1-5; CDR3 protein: CASSAGQGVQPQHF; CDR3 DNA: TGTGCCAGCAGCGCAGGACAGGGGGTTCAGCCCCAGCATTTT
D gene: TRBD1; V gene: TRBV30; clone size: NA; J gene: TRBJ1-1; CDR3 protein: CAWSYGTGVTEAFF; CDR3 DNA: TGTGCCTGGAGTTACGGGACAGGGGTTACTGAAGCTTTCTTT
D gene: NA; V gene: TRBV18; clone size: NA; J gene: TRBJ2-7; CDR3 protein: CASSPANRVDYEQYF; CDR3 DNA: TGTGCCAGCTCACCAGCTAACCGGGTCGACTACGAGCAGTACTTC
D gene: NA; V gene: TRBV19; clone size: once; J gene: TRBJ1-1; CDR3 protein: CASKGIILGNTEAFF; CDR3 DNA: TGTGCCAGTAAGGGGATAATCCTGGGGAACACTGAAGCTTTCTTT
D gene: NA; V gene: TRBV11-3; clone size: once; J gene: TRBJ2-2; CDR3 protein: CASSLEDRANTGELFF; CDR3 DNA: TGTGCCAGCAGCTTGGAGGACAGAGCGAACACCGGGGAGCTGTTTTTT
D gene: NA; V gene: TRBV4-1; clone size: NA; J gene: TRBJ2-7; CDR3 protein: CASSLSQESGAQYF; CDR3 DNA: TGCGCCAGCAGCCTCTCACAGGAATCAGGCGCCCAGTACTTC
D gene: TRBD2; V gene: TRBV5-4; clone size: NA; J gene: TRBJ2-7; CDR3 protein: CASSLYLAGGYEQYF; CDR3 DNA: TGTGCCAGCAGCTTGTACCTAGCGGGGGGCTACGAGCAGTACTTC
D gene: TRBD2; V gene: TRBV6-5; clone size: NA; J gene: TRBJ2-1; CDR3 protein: CASIAGVVWGEQFF; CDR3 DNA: TGTGCCAGCATTGCGGGGGTAGTCTGGGGTGAGCAGTTCTTC
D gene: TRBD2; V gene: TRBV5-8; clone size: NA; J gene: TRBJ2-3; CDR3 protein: CASSKGLAGADTQYF; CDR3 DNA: TGTGCCAGCAGCAAAGGACTAGCGGGGGCAGATACGCAGTATTTT
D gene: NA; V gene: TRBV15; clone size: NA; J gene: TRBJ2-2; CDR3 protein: CATSTIRVDTGELFF; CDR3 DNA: TGTGCCACCAGCACGATCAGGGTTGACACCGGGGAGCTGTTTTTT
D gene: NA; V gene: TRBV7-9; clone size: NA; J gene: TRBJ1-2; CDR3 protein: CASSFQISGNYGYTF; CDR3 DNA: TGTGCCAGCAGCTTCCAAATATCAGGAAACTATGGCTACACCTTC
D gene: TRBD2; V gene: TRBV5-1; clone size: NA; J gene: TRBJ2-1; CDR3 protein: CASSFPTSGSYNEQFF; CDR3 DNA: TGCGCCAGCAGCTTTCCAACTAGCGGCTCCTACAATGAGCAGTTCTTC
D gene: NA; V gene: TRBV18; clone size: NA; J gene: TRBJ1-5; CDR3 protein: CASSPRQGSQPQHF; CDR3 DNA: TGTGCCAGCTCACCCCGGCAGGGGTCGCAGCCCCAGCATTTT
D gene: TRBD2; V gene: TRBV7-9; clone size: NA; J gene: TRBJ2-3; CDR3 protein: CASSSTSSTDTQYF; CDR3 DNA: TGTGCCAGCAGCTCGACTAGCAGCACAGATACGCAGTATTTT
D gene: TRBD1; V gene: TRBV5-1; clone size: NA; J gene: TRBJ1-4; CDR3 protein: CASSGTGTGGEKLFF; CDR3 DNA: TGCGCCAGCAGCGGGACCGGGACAGGGGGTGAAAAACTGTTTTTT
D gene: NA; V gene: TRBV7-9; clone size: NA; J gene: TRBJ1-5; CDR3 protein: CASSPLGGYGQPQHF; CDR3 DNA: TGTGCCAGCAGCCCCTTGGGGGGATACGGTCAGCCCCAGCATTTT
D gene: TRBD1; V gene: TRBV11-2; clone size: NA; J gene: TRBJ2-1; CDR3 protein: CATLGTGSYNEQFF; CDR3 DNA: TGTGCCACCCTAGGGACAGGGTCCTACAATGAGCAGTTCTTC
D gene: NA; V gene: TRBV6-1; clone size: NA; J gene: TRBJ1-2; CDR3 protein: CASSESLVQDRSYTF; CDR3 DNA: TGTGCCAGCAGTGAATCCTTGGTGCAGGATCGAAGCTACACCTTC
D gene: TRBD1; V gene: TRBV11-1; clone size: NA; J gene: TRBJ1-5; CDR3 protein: CASSLSTGGDQPQHF; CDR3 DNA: TGTGCCAGCAGCTTATCTACAGGGGGTGATCAGCCCCAGCATTTT
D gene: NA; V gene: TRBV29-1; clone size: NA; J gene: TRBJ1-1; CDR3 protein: CSAAGRVTEAFF; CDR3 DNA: TGCAGCGCCGCCGGCAGGGTCACTGAAGCTTTCTTT
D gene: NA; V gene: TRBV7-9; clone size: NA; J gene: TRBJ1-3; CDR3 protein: CASSLAGGSGNTIYF; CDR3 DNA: TGTGCCAGCAGCTTAGCGGGGGGCTCTGGAAACACCATATATTTT
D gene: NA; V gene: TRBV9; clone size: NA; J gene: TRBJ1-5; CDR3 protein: CASSVGPNQPQHF; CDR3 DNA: TGTGCCAGCAGCGTAGGGCCCAATCAGCCCCAGCATTTT
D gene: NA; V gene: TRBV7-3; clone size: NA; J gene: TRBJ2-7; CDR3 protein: CASSPQSGSYEQYF; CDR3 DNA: TGTGCCAGCAGCCCCCAGAGCGGCTCCTACGAGCAGTACTTC
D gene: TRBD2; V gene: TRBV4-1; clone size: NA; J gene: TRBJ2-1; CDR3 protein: CASSQGTSPGDEQFF; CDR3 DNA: TGCGCCAGCAGCCAGGGGACTAGCCCTGGAGATGAGCAGTTCTTC